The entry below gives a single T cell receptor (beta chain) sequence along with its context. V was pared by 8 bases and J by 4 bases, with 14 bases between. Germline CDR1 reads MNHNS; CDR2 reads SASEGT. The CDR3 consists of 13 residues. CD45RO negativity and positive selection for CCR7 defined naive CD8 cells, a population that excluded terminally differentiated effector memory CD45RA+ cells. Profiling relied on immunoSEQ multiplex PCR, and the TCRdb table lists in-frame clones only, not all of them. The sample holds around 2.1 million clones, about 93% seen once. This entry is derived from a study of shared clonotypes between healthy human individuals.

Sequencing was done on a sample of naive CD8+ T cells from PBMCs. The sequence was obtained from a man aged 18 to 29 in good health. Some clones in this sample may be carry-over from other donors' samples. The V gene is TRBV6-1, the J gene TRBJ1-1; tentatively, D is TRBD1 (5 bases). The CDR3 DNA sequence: TGTGCCAGCCGGGGGGGATTCGGCACTGAAGCTTTCTTT. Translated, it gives CASRGGFGTEAFF.